These 21 T cell receptor beta chains originate from one sample sequenced in a study of memory CD4+ T cells and cytomegalovirus serostatus. Method: immunoSEQ multiplex PCR; TCRdb's copy keeps in-frame clones and lacks some. The sample carries 35,000 to 50,000 clones, 78% recorded once. The sort gate was single viable CD3+CD4+CD8-CD45RO+ cells for memory CD4+ T cells. The sequenced material came from memory CD4+ T cells from blood. These receptors all come from an adult in good health and CMV-seronegative.

The CDR3: CAISEGQGLYPEAFF. CDR3 sequence (DNA): TGTGCCATCAGTGAGGGACAGGGGTTGTATCCTGAAGCTTTCTTT. The V and J genes are TRBV10-3 and TRBJ1-1; 9 nucleotides align to TRBD1. Germline loops: CDR1 ENHRY, CDR2 SYGVKD. The length of the CDR3 is 15 residues. V lost 2 bases to trimming and J lost 6 bases; unmatched junction nucleotides: 7.

The chain couples TRBV9 to TRBJ2-2, with D unclear. The CDR3 is 14 amino acids. Germline CDR1 is SGDLS and CDR2 is YYNGEE. Trimming removed 0 bases from V and 1 base from J, with 4 bases in between. CDR3 amino acids: CASSVAVNTGELFF. CDR3 in DNA: TGTGCCAGCAGCGTAGCTGTGAACACCGGGGAGCTGTTTTTT.

The V call is TRBV18, the J call TRBJ2-7; 8 nucleotides line up with TRBD1. The CDR3 sequence is 14 residues long. V lost 6 bases to trimming and J lost 2 bases; unmatched junction nucleotides: 6. Germline lookup yields CDR1 KGHSH and CDR2 LQKENI. The CDR3 region is CASSPRQGTYEQYF. The CDR3 DNA reads as TGTGCCAGCTCGCCTCGACAGGGGACCTACGAGCAGTACTTC. Using reference TRBV18 and TRBJ2-7 for the parts outside the CDR3, the full variable domain is NAGVMQNPRHLVRRRGQEARLRCSPMKGHSHVYWYRQLPEEGLKFMVYLQKENIIDESGMPKERFSAEFPKEGPSILRIQQVVRGDSAAYFCASSPRQGTYEQYFGPGTRLTVT.

This rearrangement joins TRBV5-1 to TRBJ1-6; D unresolved. The germline V gene encodes CDR1 SGHRS and CDR2 YFSETQ. The V end lost 4 bases, the J end lost 5 bases, and 13 bases lay between the germline ends. This CDR3 has 15 residues. The CDR3 DNA sequence: TGCGCCAGCAGCCCGGAGGGTTCGCATAATTCACCCCTCCACTTT. Translated: CASSPEGSHNSPLHF.

DNA for the CDR3: TGTGCCAGCAGCTCTGGACTAGCGGGGGGTTACAATGAGCAGTTCTTC. It codes for CASSSGLAGGYNEQFF. The chain combines TRBV5-5 with TRBJ2-1; TRBD2 matches 14 bases. V lost 3 bases, J lost 4 bases, and 3 bases stayed unmatched. The CDR3 length is 16 residues. Germline CDR1 reads SGHKS; CDR2 reads YYEKEE (reference sequence).

This clone was counted a single time. The chain uses TRBV19 and TRBJ1-5, with D possibly matching TRBD1 (5 bases). The CDR3 has 15 residues. The V end lost 3 bases, the J end lost 7 bases, and 16 bases lay between the germline ends. Per germline, CDR1 LNHDA and CDR2 SQIVND (reference sequence). The CDR3 loop is CASSIFRGARQPQHF. DNA of the CDR3: TGTGCCAGTAGTATCTTTCGCGGGGCCCGGCAGCCCCAGCATTTT. The full variable domain, its missing parts supplied by reference TRBV19 and TRBJ1-5, is DGGITQSPKYLFRKEGQNVTLSCEQNLNHDAMYWYRQDPGQGLRLIYYSQIVNDFQKGDIAEGYSVSREKKESFPLTVTSAQKNPTAFYLCASSIFRGARQPQHFGDGTRLSIL.

This clone was observed a handful of times. The sample has other DNA sequences that encode this CDR3 too. This CDR3 is CASRGTESSYEQYF. CDR3 DNA sequence: TGTGCCAGCAGGGGGACGGAGAGCTCCTACGAGCAGTACTTC. This chain uses TRBV2 with TRBJ2-7; D might be TRBD1 or TRBD2, each matching 5 bases. The CDR3 totals 14 residues. Germline V gives CDR1 SNHLY, CDR2 FYNNEI. V was cut by 6 bases and J by 0 bases, with 12 bases left in between.

This clone was picked up a small number of times. The chain employs TRBV19 and TRBJ1-6; D might be TRBD1 (6 bases). V was clipped by 6 bases and J by 9 bases, with 15 bases between them. The germline CDR1 and CDR2 sequences are LNHDA and SQIVND (reference sequence). This CDR3 has 14 residues. CDR3 sequence: CASSSQGYGSPLHF. CDR3 coding DNA: TGTGCCAGTAGCTCACAGGGATACGGTTCACCCCTCCACTTT.

This clone was observed a few times. The chain recombines TRBV7-9 with TRBJ1-2; D not resolved. Germline assignment: CDR1 SEHNR and CDR2 FQNEAQ (reference sequence). V was pared by 7 bases and J by 4 bases, with 10 bases between. CDR3 length equals 12 residues. DNA for the CDR3: TGTGCCAGCACCCCGGAGTTCTATGGCTACACCTTC. Translation gives CASTPEFYGYTF.

The gene calls are TRBV27 and TRBJ1-1; tentatively, D is TRBD1 (6 bases). The CDR3 runs to 15 residues. CDR1 is MNHEY and CDR2 is SMNVEV in the germline V gene (reference sequence). V lost 5 bases and J lost 2, with 15 bases in between. This CDR3 is CASSPWTVSNTEAFF. CDR3 nucleotides: TGTGCCAGCAGTCCTTGGACAGTTAGCAACACTGAAGCTTTCTTT.

The DNA of the CDR3 is TGTGCCTGCTCACCTCTCTATGGGTCCGCTAATGAAAAACTGTTTTTT. It is translated as CACSPLYGSANEKLFF. The chain employs TRBV19 and TRBJ1-4; D uncertain. V lost 11 bases and J lost 3, with 22 bases in between. Per the germline V gene, CDR1 is LNHDA and CDR2 is SQIVND (reference sequence). This CDR3 has 16 amino acids.

Notes on this clone: The junction does not match germline at one end; this may be a read error. V usage is TRBV29-1 and J usage is TRBJ1-3; TRBD1 aligns across 7 bases. CDR3 length equals 14 residues. Germline assignment: CDR1 SQVTM and CDR2 ANQGSEA. The CDR3 DNA follows: TGCAGCGTTAAAGACAGGGTCCCCGGAAACACCATATATTTT. Translation: CSVKDRVPGNTIYF.

This rearrangement joins TRBV6-1 to TRBJ1-5; D is uncertain. Between the trimmed V and J ends, which lost 6 bases and 3 bases, there was a span of 15 bases. CDR3 size: 15 residues. Per the germline V gene, CDR1 is MNHNS and CDR2 is SASEGT. CDR3 loop: CASRKWREVNQPQHF. The CDR3 DNA is TGTGCCAGCAGAAAGTGGAGGGAGGTCAATCAGCCCCAGCATTTT.

About this clone itself: Other nucleotide sequences from this sample produce the same CDR3. V and J are TRBV7-9 and TRBJ1-1; D unresolved. This CDR3 region has 13 residues. CDR1 is SEHNR, CDR2 FQNEAQ, per germline (reference sequence). Trimming took off 5 bases at V and 0 bases at J, with 7 bases between the two ends. The CDR3 protein is CASSLEMNTEAFF. The CDR3 DNA reads as TGTGCCAGCAGCCTGGAGATGAACACTGAAGCTTTCTTT.

The chain employs TRBV2 and TRBJ1-1, with D possibly TRBD1 on 6 matching bases. V lost 2 bases to trimming and J lost 5 bases, with 21 bases between them. This CDR3 is 17 amino acids long. CDR1 SNHLY and CDR2 FYNNEI come from the germline V gene. The CDR3 loop is CASSEWGQGLSGTEAFF. The CDR3 coding sequence is TGTGCCAGCAGTGAATGGGGGCAAGGGCTAAGTGGGACTGAAGCTTTCTTT.

This clone was counted a single time. The chain employs TRBV7-2 and TRBJ2-1; 7 nucleotides align to TRBD2. Per the germline V gene, CDR1 is SGHTA and CDR2 is FQGNSA. The CDR3 is made up of 15 amino acids. V lost 5 bases and J lost 7; bases outside the gene matches: 11. The CDR3 reads CASSRGLSLRNEQFF. The CDR3 coding sequence is TGTGCCAGCAGCCGGGGACTATCTCTTCGAAATGAGCAGTTCTTC. Complete variable domain (other parts from reference TRBV7-2 and TRBJ2-1): GAGVSQSPSNKVTEKGKDVELRCDPISGHTALYWYRQSLGQGLEFLIYFQGNSAPDKSGLPSDRFSAERTGGSVSTLTIQRTQQEDSAVYLCASSRGLSLRNEQFFGPGTRLTVL.

V usage is TRBV18 and J usage is TRBJ1-6; 8 bases match TRBD1. Per the germline V gene, CDR1 is KGHSH and CDR2 is LQKENI. The ends lost 6 bases at V and 8 bases at J; junction bases unmatched: 9. This CDR3 has 15 residues. The CDR3 DNA reads TGTGCCAGCTCCCTCAACGACAGGGGTGATTCACCCCTCCACTTT. Translated, it gives CASSLNDRGDSPLHF.

The chain links TRBV10-3 to TRBJ1-2; 8 bases are shared with TRBD1. V dropped 10 bases and J dropped 4; count of bases not matched to a gene: 20. This CDR3 has 17 residues. Per germline, CDR1 ENHRY and CDR2 SYGVKD. Here the CDR3 reads CATGGVDRVFYGYGYTF. CDR3 coding DNA: TGTGCCACCGGGGGTGTGGACAGGGTCTTTTACGGCTATGGCTACACCTTC.

The CDR3 sequence is CASSSPPRQGWNEQFF. CDR3 nucleotide sequence: TGTGCCAGCAGCTCCCCCCCCCGACAGGGTTGGAATGAGCAGTTCTTC. The V and J genes are TRBV5-6 and TRBJ2-1; 7 bases align to TRBD1. The V segment lost 3 bases and the J segment 7 bases; nucleotides outside the gene matches: 13. Germline loops: CDR1 SGHDT, CDR2 YYEEEE. This CDR3 has 16 amino acids. The full variable domain, its missing parts supplied by reference TRBV5-6 and TRBJ2-1, is DAGVTQSPTHLIKTRGQQVTLRCSPKSGHDTVSWYQQALGQGPQFIFQYYEEEERQRGNFPDRFSGHQFPNYSSELNVNALLLGDSALYLCASSSPPRQGWNEQFFGPGTRLTVL.

This clone turned up a few times. V is TRBV9 and J is TRBJ1-1, with TRBD1 identical over 9 bases. The CDR3 extends over 13 amino acids. The V segment lost 4 bases and the J segment 7 bases; nucleotides outside the gene matches: 5. Germline V gives CDR1 SGDLS, CDR2 YYNGEE. The CDR3 region is CASSFQTGGEAFF. The CDR3 DNA reads as TGTGCCAGCAGCTTCCAGACAGGGGGTGAAGCTTTCTTT.

The gene calls are TRBV7-2 and TRBJ2-2, with 9 nucleotides matching TRBD2. J lost 8 bases, V lost 1 base, and 5 bases had no gene match. This CDR3 is 15 amino acids long. Germline values: CDR1 SGHTA, CDR2 FQGNSA. CDR3 sequence reads: CASSLVAGVVGELFF. The CDR3 DNA reads TGTGCCAGCAGCTTAGTAGCGGGGGTAGTTGGGGAGCTGTTTTTT.